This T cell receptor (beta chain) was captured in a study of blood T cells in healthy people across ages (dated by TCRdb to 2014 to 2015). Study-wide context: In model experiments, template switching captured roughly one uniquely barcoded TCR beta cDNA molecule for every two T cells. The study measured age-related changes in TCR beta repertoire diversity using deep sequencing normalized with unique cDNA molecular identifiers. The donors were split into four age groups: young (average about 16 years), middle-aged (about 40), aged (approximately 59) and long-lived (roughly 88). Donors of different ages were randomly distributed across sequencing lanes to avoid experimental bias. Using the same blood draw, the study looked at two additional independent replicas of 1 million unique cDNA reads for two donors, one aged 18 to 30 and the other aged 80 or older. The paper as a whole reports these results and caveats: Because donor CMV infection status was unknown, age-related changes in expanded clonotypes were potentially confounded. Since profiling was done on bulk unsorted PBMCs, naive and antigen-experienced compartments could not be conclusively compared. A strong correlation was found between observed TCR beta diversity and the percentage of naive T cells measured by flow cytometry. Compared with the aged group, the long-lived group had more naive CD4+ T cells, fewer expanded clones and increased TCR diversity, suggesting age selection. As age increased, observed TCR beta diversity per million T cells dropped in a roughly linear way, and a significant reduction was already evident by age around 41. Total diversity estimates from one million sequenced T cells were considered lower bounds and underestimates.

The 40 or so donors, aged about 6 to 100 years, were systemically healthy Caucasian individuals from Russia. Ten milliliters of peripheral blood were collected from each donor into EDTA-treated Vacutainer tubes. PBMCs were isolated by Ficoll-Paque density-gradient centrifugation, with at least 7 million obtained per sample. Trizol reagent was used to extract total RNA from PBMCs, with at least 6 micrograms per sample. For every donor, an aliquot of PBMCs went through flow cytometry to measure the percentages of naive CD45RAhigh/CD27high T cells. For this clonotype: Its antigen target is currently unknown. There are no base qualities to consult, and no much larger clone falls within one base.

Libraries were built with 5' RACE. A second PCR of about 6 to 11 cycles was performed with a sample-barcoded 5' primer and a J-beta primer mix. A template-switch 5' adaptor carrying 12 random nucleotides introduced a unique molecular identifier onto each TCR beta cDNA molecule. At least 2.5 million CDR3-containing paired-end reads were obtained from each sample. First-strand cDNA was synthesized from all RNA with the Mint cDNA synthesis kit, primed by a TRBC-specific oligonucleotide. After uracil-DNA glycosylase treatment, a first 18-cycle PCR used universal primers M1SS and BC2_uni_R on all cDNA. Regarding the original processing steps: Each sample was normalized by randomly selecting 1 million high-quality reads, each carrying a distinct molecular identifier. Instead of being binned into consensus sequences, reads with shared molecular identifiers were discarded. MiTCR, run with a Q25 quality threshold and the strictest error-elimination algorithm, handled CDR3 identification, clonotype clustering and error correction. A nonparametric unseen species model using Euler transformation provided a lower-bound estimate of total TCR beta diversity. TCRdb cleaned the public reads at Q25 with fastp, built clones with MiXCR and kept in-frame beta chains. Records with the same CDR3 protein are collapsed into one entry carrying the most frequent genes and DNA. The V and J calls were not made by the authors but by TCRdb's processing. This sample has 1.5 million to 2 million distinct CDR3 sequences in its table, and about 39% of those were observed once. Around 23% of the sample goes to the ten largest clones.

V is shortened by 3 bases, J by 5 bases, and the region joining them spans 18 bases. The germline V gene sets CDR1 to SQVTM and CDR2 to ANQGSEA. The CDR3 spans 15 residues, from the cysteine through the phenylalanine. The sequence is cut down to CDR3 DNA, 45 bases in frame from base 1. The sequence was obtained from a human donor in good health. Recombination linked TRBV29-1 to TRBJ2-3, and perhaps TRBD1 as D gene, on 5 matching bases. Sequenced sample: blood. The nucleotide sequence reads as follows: TGCAGCGTTGAGGGGTACAGGCGACAAGGAGATACGCAGTATTTT. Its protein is CSVEGYRRQGDTQYF.